This TCR beta chain appears in the sequencing data of a study of blood T cell repertoires in COVID-19 (TCRdb year 2020). In terms of the full investigation: Samples from collaborators originated in the United States, Italy and Spain and spanned both the acute and convalescent phases of COVID-19. The sample metadata nearly always contained a de-identified subject ID, COVID-19 status, age in years and sex. Samples came from the ongoing ImmuneRACE study (first 160 participants) plus 1,254 subjects from 6 global collaborators. The dataset comprised deeply sampled blood TCRbeta repertoires from subjects exposed to, actively infected with, or recovered from COVID-19. HLA class I and class II types, where available, came from metadata supplied by the sample provider rather than from assay-based typing. The prospective study material was composed of cDNA or gDNA derived from T cells, B-cell-depleted T cells, or PBMCs. The repertoires were released in a freely available public database intended as a resource for research on the immune response to SARS-CoV-2.

General study outcomes and caveats: Clinical and demographic metadata were provided uncurated, with the amount varying by source and participant.

CDR1 and CDR2 (MGHRA, YSYEKL) derive from the germline V gene. V and J are trimmed by 4 bases and 6 bases, and the gene matches miss 9 bases of the junction. The CDR3 goes from the cysteine to the phenylalanine over 16 residues. CDR3 DNA is the only sequence kept; it has 48 bases, read in frame from the first base. This clone was seen only a few times. No antigen is known for it. No base quality values were provided; no much bigger clone lies one nucleotide off. TCRbeta CDR3 regions were amplified from genomic DNA by means of the immunoSEQ Assay, a bias-controlled multiplex PCR. The published analysis was carried out like this. Nucleated cell counts per sample were estimated from amplification of reference gene primers within the assay. Sequence reads were collapsed and filtered to measure the absolute abundance of every unique TCRbeta CDR3 rearrangement. Productive Simpson clonality was computed per sample as the square root of Simpson's diversity index over productive rearrangements. The immuneACCESS repertoire file appears here via TCRdb, limited to in-frame rearrangements. These files lack a portion of the clones; in checked studies, under half of the deficit traces to unresolved V genes, and the cause of the others is not known. The D gene and trimming were derived from the DNA, and the V and J assignments and clone size from that table. This sample gives around 400,000 clones in total; about 89% of them show up just once. The top ten hold 2% to 2.5% of the sample.

One collaborating source in Seattle enrolled patients during active infection and followed them longitudinally through the course of disease. Collaborating institutions collected whole blood in K2EDTA tubes following their own protocols. For TCRbeta analysis, collaborator samples were shipped as frozen whole blood, as isolated PBMCs, or as DNA extracted from either sample type. The clonotype comes from a woman aged 60-75 years with COVID-19, enrolled during active disease. The sequenced sample consisted of peripheral blood. The chain employs TRBV4-1 and TRBJ2-5; the central 12 bases match TRBD2. The DNA sequence is TGCGCCAGCAGCCCAAGGACTAGCGGGACGGTGCAGACCCAGTACTTC. This codes for CASSPRTSGTVQTQYF.